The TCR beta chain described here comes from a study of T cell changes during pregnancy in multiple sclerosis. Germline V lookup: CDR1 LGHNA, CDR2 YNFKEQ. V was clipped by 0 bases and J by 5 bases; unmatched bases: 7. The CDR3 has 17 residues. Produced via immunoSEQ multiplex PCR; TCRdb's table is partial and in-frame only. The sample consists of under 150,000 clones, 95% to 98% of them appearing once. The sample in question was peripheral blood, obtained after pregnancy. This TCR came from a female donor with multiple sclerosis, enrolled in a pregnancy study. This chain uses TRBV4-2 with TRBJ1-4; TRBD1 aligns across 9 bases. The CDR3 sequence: CASSQEWDREYNEKLFF. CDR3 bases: TGTGCCAGCAGCCAAGAGTGGGACAGGGAATACAATGAAAAACTGTTTTTT.